Below, 2 T cell receptor beta chains from the same sample are listed, as sequenced in a study of neurological immune-mediated disorders. Sample time point: technical triplicate 2. TCRdb fed the 5' RACE reads into MiXCR, producing one record per CDR3 protein. This table holds about 55,000 distinct CDR3 sequences, more than 20% found once. The sequenced sample consisted of PBMCs. The source is a man aged 60 to 75 with HTLV-1-associated myelopathy (HAM/TSP).

This clonotype was detected many times. The CDR3 loop is CASSQDGNQPQHF. The CDR3 DNA is TGTGCCAGCTCCCAGGATGGCAATCAGCCCCAGCATTTT. The rearrangement links TRBV18 to TRBJ1-5; D ambiguous. This CDR3 comprises 13 residues. The V gene's germline CDR1 is KGHSH and CDR2 LQKENI. Trimming pared 6 bases from V and 2 bases from J, leaving 8 bases between.

The sample holds many counts of this clonotype. The CDR3 DNA sequence: TGCGCCAGCAGCTTGTACCCCGGGCTCGGGGAGACCCAGTACTTC. This gives the protein CASSLYPGLGETQYF. The V and J genes are TRBV5-1 and TRBJ2-5; D is uncertain. Germline V gene lookup returns CDR1 SGHRS and CDR2 YFSETQ. CDR3 length equals 15 residues. The ends were cut back, 1 base at V and 5 bases at J, with 15 bases in the middle.